Below are 9 T cell receptor beta chains sequenced from a single sample in a study of blood T cell repertoires in COVID-19. Clones were read by immunoSEQ multiplex PCR, and TCRdb kept only the in-frame ones, dropping some. The top ten clones hold 8% to 10% of a sample with roughly 130,000 clones, over 75% of them seen once. The sequencing input was peripheral blood. These receptors originate from a man between 35 and 55 years old with active or convalescent COVID-19.

CDR3 coding DNA: TGTGCCAGCAGCCAAGAGGGAGGACTAGCCAAAAACATTCAGTACTTC. It specifies CASSQEGGLAKNIQYF. The chain combines TRBV4-2 with TRBJ2-4; D is perhaps TRBD2 (6 bases). The CDR3 runs 16 residues. The V end lost 0 bases, the J end lost 0 bases, and 9 bases lay between the germline ends. Germline-derived CDR1 and CDR2 are LGHNA and YNFKEQ.

The chain carries TRBV7-9 and TRBJ2-3; a weak D match, TRBD2 (5 bases). The V gene's germline CDR1 is SEHNR and CDR2 FQNEAQ (reference sequence). V was pared by 5 bases and J by 2 bases, with 5 bases between. The CDR3 is made up of 12 amino acids. In nucleotides, the CDR3 is TGTGCCAGCAGCGGACTCACAGATACGCAGTATTTT. Translation: CASSGLTDTQYF.

The chain is built from TRBV19 and TRBJ2-2; 8 bases agree with TRBD1. This CDR3 has 15 amino acids. Germline V gene sequence: CDR1 LNHDA, CDR2 SQIVND (reference sequence). With V trimmed by 6 bases and J by 4 bases, 7 bases remained unmatched. CDR3 in DNA: TGTGCCAGTAGGCCGACAGGGGTTTTCACCGGGGAGCTGTTTTTT. Protein sequence: CASRPTGVFTGELFF.

The V call is TRBV7-6, the J call TRBJ2-7; 9 positions match TRBD1. CDR1 is SGHVS and CDR2 is FNYEAQ in the germline V gene. With 5 bases clipped from V and 4 bases from J, the junction kept 9 bases outside the gene matches. The CDR3 runs 15 residues. CDR3 sequence: CASSPPPDRGYEQYF. The CDR3 coding sequence is TGTGCCAGCAGCCCCCCACCGGACAGGGGTTACGAGCAGTACTTC.

This clone has only a few counts. V usage is TRBV20-1 and J usage is TRBJ2-7; the D gene is possibly TRBD1 (6 bases). Germline V CDR1 and CDR2: DFQATT, SNEGSKA (reference sequence). This CDR3 region has 13 residues. V gave up 3 bases and J gave up 5 bases, with 14 bases separating them. CDR3 nucleotides: TGCAGTGCTAGTGAATTACAGGGTGACGAGCAGTACTTC. The encoded protein is CSASELQGDEQYF.

The chain has TRBV7-2 and TRBJ2-4; 9 bases fit TRBD2. Germline V gives CDR1 SGHTA, CDR2 FQGNSA. CDR3 size: 16 residues. V shed 4 bases and J 5 bases; nucleotides not matched to a gene: 9. CDR3 residues: CASSSPAGGSQNIQYF. The CDR3 DNA reads TGTGCCAGCAGCTCTCCAGCGGGGGGCTCCCAAAACATTCAGTACTTC. Complete variable domain (other parts from reference TRBV7-2 and TRBJ2-4): GAGVSQSPSNKVTEKGKDVELRCDPISGHTALYWYRQSLGQGLEFLIYFQGNSAPDKSGLPSDRFSAERTGGSVSTLTIQRTQQEDSAVYLCASSSPAGGSQNIQYFGAGTRLSVL.

V is TRBV30 and J is TRBJ1-1; D perhaps matches TRBD1 (5 bases). CDR1 and CDR2 from the germline V gene are GTSNPN and SVGIG (reference sequence). The CDR3 has 14 residues. V gave up 4 bases and J gave up 1 base, with 13 bases separating them. CDR3 sequence reads: CAWNLGRGNTEAFF. The CDR3 DNA follows: TGTGCCTGGAACCTAGGAAGGGGGAACACTGAAGCTTTCTTT.

The chain carries TRBV28 and TRBJ1-6; the D is unclear. The CDR3 contains 15 residues. Per the germline V gene, CDR1 is MDHEN and CDR2 is SYDVKM. V lost 3 bases and J lost 0, with 6 bases in between. The CDR3 DNA sequence: TGTGCCAGCAGTTTCGAGAGCTCCTATAATTCACCCCTCCACTTT. Translated, it gives CASSFESSYNSPLHF.

CDR3 nucleotides: TGTGCCAGCAATAAGGGGGACTCCTACGAGCAGTACTTC. This sequence encodes CASNKGDSYEQYF. This chain connects TRBV2 to TRBJ2-7; D possibly corresponds to TRBD1 (6 bases). The germline gives CDR1 SNHLY, CDR2 FYNNEI. This CDR3 spans 13 amino acids. Trimming took off 7 bases at V and 0 bases at J, with 10 bases between the two ends.